This TCR beta chain was retrieved from a study of blood T cell repertoires in COVID-19. The overall study: From the United States, Italy and Spain came samples of acute and convalescent COVID-19. PBMCs, B-cell-depleted T cells, or T cells were the source of the cDNA or gDNA that made up the material.

Method: immunoSEQ multiplex PCR; TCRdb's copy keeps in-frame clones and lacks some. Seen here are 97,000 or so clones, 90% observed once, and the top ten hold about 5.2%. Germline V gives CDR1 LNHDA, CDR2 SQIVND (reference sequence). V was pared by 5 bases and J by 9 bases, with 15 bases of the junction left unmatched. This CDR3 region has 17 residues. The sequence came from a middle-aged man with acute or convalescent COVID-19. The chain links TRBV19 to TRBJ2-1; 11 nucleotides line up with TRBD2. Specimen: peripheral blood. As DNA, the CDR3 is TGTGCCAGTAGTCCCCAGGGGACTAGCGGATGGGCGGGTGAGCAGTTCTTC. Amino acid sequence: CASSPQGTSGWAGEQFF.